This T cell receptor (beta chain) was observed in a study of T cells in localized non-small cell lung cancer. Overall study results and limits: For the top 100 tumor clones, a median roughly 53 also appeared in adjacent lung. Higher blood T cell density tracked longer overall survival.

This CDR3 is built from 15 residues. Trimming cost V 6 bases and J 3 bases, with 17 bases left between them. CDR1 and CDR2 (germline): SNHLY, FYNNEI. This clone appeared a few times. Its antigen is not identified. The repertoire was sequenced with immunoSEQ multiplex PCR; TCRdb's copy has only in-frame clones and lacks some. The repertoire consists of about 6,800 clones, with approximately 46% occurring once and the leading ten covering 3.5% to 4.5%. This clonotype originated in a man aged 35 to 69 with stage I lung adenocarcinoma. This material consisted of lymph node tissue, taken before any cancer treatment. The rearrangement uses TRBV2 and TRBJ1-2, with D possibly matching TRBD1 (5 bases). The CDR3 protein is CASSPSGGGYYGYTF. DNA of the CDR3: TGTGCCAGCAGCCCTTCGGGGGGAGGCTACTATGGCTACACCTTC.